These T cell receptor beta chains were read from a single sample in a study of T cell responses to AZD1222 COVID-19 vaccine. Profiled with immunoSEQ multiplex PCR; TCRdb holds only in-frame clones, not every one. Of some 100,000 clones in the sample, around nine tenths were seen once. Sequences were derived from peripheral blood, sampled on day 0 of AZD1222 vaccination. These receptors came from an adult in good health. Both conserved end residues are part of each CDR3. Fields, in order: CDR3 length, J gene, V gene, clone size, D gene, CDR3 protein, CDR3 DNA. D genes are given only for firm matches. Clone size is not always given. Where it is, it says once, few, many or a class for expanded clones.

CDR3 length: 11
J gene: TRBJ2-2
V gene: TRBV11-3
clone size: .
D gene: .
CDR3 protein: CASSYTGELFF
CDR3 DNA: TGTGCCAGCAGTTACACCGGGGAGCTGTTTTTT

CDR3 length: 13
J gene: TRBJ1-5
V gene: TRBV19
clone size: .
D gene: .
CDR3 protein: CASSIGRAAPQHF
CDR3 DNA: TGTGCCAGTAGTATAGGGAGGGCAGCGCCCCAGCATTTT

CDR3 length: 15
J gene: TRBJ2-1
V gene: TRBV6-4
clone size: .
D gene: TRBD2
CDR3 protein: CASSPGTSGNNEQFF
CDR3 DNA: TGTGCCAGCAGCCCCGGGACTAGCGGGAACAATGAGCAGTTCTTC

CDR3 length: 14
J gene: TRBJ1-2
V gene: TRBV27
clone size: .
D gene: .
CDR3 protein: CASSPSPLGYGYTF
CDR3 DNA: TGTGCCAGCAGTCCTTCGCCTCTTGGCTATGGCTACACCTTC

CDR3 length: 15
J gene: TRBJ1-5
V gene: TRBV11-1
clone size: .
D gene: TRBD1
CDR3 protein: CASSMRQGVDQPQHF
CDR3 DNA: TGTGCCAGCAGCATGAGACAGGGGGTTGATCAGCCCCAGCATTTT

CDR3 length: 12
J gene: TRBJ1-2
V gene: TRBV20-1
clone size: .
D gene: .
CDR3 protein: CSASDRRYGYTF
CDR3 DNA: TGCAGTGCTAGTGACCGTCGGTATGGCTACACCTTC

CDR3 length: 18
J gene: TRBJ2-6
V gene: TRBV28
clone size: .
D gene: TRBD1
CDR3 protein: CASRLPGQALSGANVLTF
CDR3 DNA: TGTGCCAGCAGACTACCGGGACAGGCTTTATCTGGGGCCAACGTCCTGACTTTC

CDR3 length: 16
J gene: TRBJ1-5
V gene: TRBV14
clone size: few
D gene: .
CDR3 protein: CASSQDLGVCDQPQHF
CDR3 DNA: TGTGCCAGCAGCCAAGATCTCGGGGTATGCGATCAGCCCCAGCATTTT

CDR3 length: 16
J gene: TRBJ2-7
V gene: TRBV10-3
clone size: .
D gene: TRBD2
CDR3 protein: CAISEWSGRASYEQYF
CDR3 DNA: TGTGCCATCAGTGAGTGGAGCGGGAGGGCTTCCTACGAGCAGTACTTC

CDR3 length: 15
J gene: TRBJ1-6
V gene: TRBV7-6
clone size: .
D gene: TRBD1
CDR3 protein: CASRGDRGERSPLHF
CDR3 DNA: TGTGCCAGCAGGGGGGACAGGGGTGAGAGATCACCCCTCCACTTT

CDR3 length: 14
J gene: TRBJ2-2
V gene: TRBV19
clone size: .
D gene: .
CDR3 protein: CASIRGTNTGELFF
CDR3 DNA: TGTGCCAGTATAAGGGGGACGAACACCGGGGAGCTGTTTTTT

CDR3 length: 12
J gene: TRBJ1-2
V gene: TRBV23-1
clone size: few
D gene: .
CDR3 protein: CASSREGEGYTF
CDR3 DNA: TGCGCCAGCAGTCGGGAGGGAGAAGGCTACACCTTC

CDR3 length: 15
J gene: TRBJ2-5
V gene: TRBV7-8
clone size: .
D gene: TRBD2
CDR3 protein: CASSSRVAGDGTQYF
CDR3 DNA: TGTGCCAGCAGCTCCCGGGTAGCGGGAGACGGGACCCAGTACTTC

CDR3 length: 14
J gene: TRBJ2-7
V gene: TRBV2
clone size: few
D gene: TRBD2
CDR3 protein: CASRASSGRYEQYF
CDR3 DNA: TGTGCCAGCAGGGCCTCTAGCGGGAGGTACGAGCAGTACTTC

CDR3 length: 13
J gene: TRBJ2-1
V gene: TRBV28
clone size: .
D gene: TRBD2
CDR3 protein: CASRLSLAVQQFF
CDR3 DNA: TGTGCCAGCAGACTTTCCCTAGCGGTACAGCAGTTCTTC

CDR3 length: 16
J gene: TRBJ2-6
V gene: TRBV19
clone size: .
D gene: .
CDR3 protein: CASSITGMRGANVLTF
CDR3 DNA: TGTGCCAGTAGTATTACAGGGATGAGAGGGGCCAACGTCCTGACCTTC

CDR3 length: 13
J gene: TRBJ2-7
V gene: TRBV12-3/TRBV12-4
clone size: .
D gene: .
CDR3 protein: CASSFQLAYEQYF
CDR3 DNA: TGTGCCAGCAGTTTCCAGCTTGCCTACGAGCAGTACTTC

CDR3 length: 15
J gene: TRBJ1-3
V gene: TRBV7-7
clone size: .
D gene: .
CDR3 protein: CASSLAPGYGNTIYF
CDR3 DNA: TGTGCTAGCAGCTTAGCGCCAGGGTACGGAAACACCATATATTTT

CDR3 length: 16
J gene: TRBJ2-2
V gene: TRBV5-1
clone size: .
D gene: TRBD1
CDR3 protein: CASSLGDRGNTGELFF
CDR3 DNA: TGCGCCAGCAGCTTGGGGGACAGGGGAAACACCGGGGAGCTGTTTTTT

CDR3 length: 17
J gene: TRBJ2-7
V gene: TRBV28
clone size: .
D gene: TRBD2
CDR3 protein: CASSSRLAGGSSYEQYF
CDR3 DNA: TGTGCCAGCAGTTCCCGACTAGCGGGAGGGTCCTCCTACGAGCAGTACTTC

CDR3 length: 13
J gene: TRBJ1-3
V gene: TRBV7-8
clone size: .
D gene: .
CDR3 protein: CASSPGAGNTIYF
CDR3 DNA: TGTGCCAGCAGCCCCGGGGCCGGAAACACCATATATTTT

CDR3 length: 14
J gene: TRBJ1-6
V gene: TRBV27
clone size: .
D gene: TRBD1
CDR3 protein: CASSLVQGNSPLHF
CDR3 DNA: TGTGCCAGCAGTTTAGTACAGGGGAATTCACCCCTCCACTTT

CDR3 length: 17
J gene: TRBJ1-5
V gene: TRBV3-1/TRBV3-2
clone size: .
D gene: .
CDR3 protein: CASSQQLLRPSNQPQHF
CDR3 DNA: TGTGCCAGCAGCCAGCAACTCCTTCGACCTAGCAATCAGCCCCAGCATTTT

CDR3 length: 15
J gene: TRBJ1-1
V gene: TRBV5-4
clone size: .
D gene: .
CDR3 protein: CASSRTQSSPTEAFF
CDR3 DNA: TGTGCCAGCAGCAGGACTCAAAGTAGTCCCACTGAAGCTTTCTTT

CDR3 length: 17
J gene: TRBJ2-7
V gene: TRBV4-3
clone size: .
D gene: TRBD2
CDR3 protein: CASSQDPRAGVSHEQYF
CDR3 DNA: TGCGCCAGCAGCCAAGATCCGCGCGCGGGAGTTTCGCACGAGCAGTACTTC

CDR3 length: 14
J gene: TRBJ1-2
V gene: TRBV28
clone size: .
D gene: .
CDR3 protein: CACSHQGGNYGYTF
CDR3 DNA: TGTGCATGTTCCCACCAAGGGGGGAACTATGGCTACACCTTC

CDR3 length: 15
J gene: TRBJ2-1
V gene: TRBV9
clone size: .
D gene: .
CDR3 protein: CASSPGSTTYNEQFF
CDR3 DNA: TGTGCCAGCAGCCCCGGGTCAACGACGTACAATGAGCAGTTCTTC

CDR3 length: 14
J gene: TRBJ1-6
V gene: TRBV9
clone size: .
D gene: .
CDR3 protein: CASSVAETSSPLHF
CDR3 DNA: TGTGCCAGCAGCGTGGCCGAAACAAGTTCACCCCTCCACTTT

CDR3 length: 16
J gene: TRBJ2-4
V gene: TRBV10-3
clone size: .
D gene: .
CDR3 protein: CAISEGAGDMANIQYF
CDR3 DNA: TGTGCCATCAGTGAGGGGGCAGGAGATATGGCAAACATTCAGTACTTC

CDR3 length: 15
J gene: TRBJ2-3
V gene: TRBV6-1
clone size: .
D gene: TRBD2
CDR3 protein: CASNRLAVSTDTQYF
CDR3 DNA: TGTGCCAGCAACCGACTAGCGGTTAGCACAGATACGCAGTATTTT

CDR3 length: 15
J gene: TRBJ2-1
V gene: TRBV6-1
clone size: .
D gene: .
CDR3 protein: CASSEEGDSYNEQFF
CDR3 DNA: TGTGCCAGCAGTGAAGAAGGGGACTCCTACAATGAGCAGTTCTTC

CDR3 length: 11
J gene: TRBJ2-5
V gene: TRBV6-6
clone size: .
D gene: .
CDR3 protein: CASSAIETQYF
CDR3 DNA: TGTGCCAGCAGTGCCATAGAGACCCAGTACTTC

CDR3 length: 13
J gene: TRBJ1-2
V gene: TRBV3-1/TRBV3-2
clone size: once
D gene: .
CDR3 protein: CASSQGPDYGYTF
CDR3 DNA: TGTGCCAGCAGCCAAGGTCCAGACTATGGCTACACCTTC

CDR3 length: 16
J gene: TRBJ2-5
V gene: TRBV14
clone size: .
D gene: TRBD1
CDR3 protein: CASSLDRGSYGETQYF
CDR3 DNA: TGTGCCAGCAGCCTGGACAGGGGCTCCTATGGGGAGACCCAGTACTTC

CDR3 length: 14
J gene: TRBJ2-7
V gene: TRBV10-3
clone size: .
D gene: TRBD2
CDR3 protein: CAIRGLAGGGEQYF
CDR3 DNA: TGTGCCATCAGGGGACTAGCGGGAGGAGGCGAGCAGTACTTC

CDR3 length: 14
J gene: TRBJ2-7
V gene: TRBV28
clone size: .
D gene: TRBD1
CDR3 protein: CASRGQGSSYEQYF
CDR3 DNA: TGTGCCAGCAGGGGACAGGGAAGCTCCTACGAGCAGTACTTC

CDR3 length: 13
J gene: TRBJ1-2
V gene: TRBV28
clone size: .
D gene: .
CDR3 protein: CASSLQGYYGYTF
CDR3 DNA: TGTGCCAGCAGTTTACAGGGATACTATGGCTACACCTTC

CDR3 length: 14
J gene: TRBJ1-3
V gene: TRBV7-9
clone size: once
D gene: .
CDR3 protein: CASSLGRGINTIYF
CDR3 DNA: TGTGCCAGCAGCTTAGGCAGGGGAATAAACACCATATATTTT

CDR3 length: 12
J gene: TRBJ1-2
V gene: TRBV12-3/TRBV12-4
clone size: .
D gene: TRBD1
CDR3 protein: CASSGTAYGYTF
CDR3 DNA: TGTGCCAGCAGCGGGACAGCCTATGGCTACACCTTC

CDR3 length: 15
J gene: TRBJ1-2
V gene: TRBV3-1/TRBV3-2
clone size: .
D gene: TRBD1
CDR3 protein: CASSQIRDRGIGYTF
CDR3 DNA: TGTGCCAGCAGCCAAATCCGGGACAGGGGGATTGGCTACACCTTC

CDR3 length: 14
J gene: TRBJ2-5
V gene: TRBV27
clone size: .
D gene: .
CDR3 protein: CASSTNSAGETQYF
CDR3 DNA: TGTGCCAGCAGTACGAATTCAGCAGGAGAGACCCAGTACTTC

CDR3 length: 13
J gene: TRBJ2-3
V gene: TRBV28
clone size: .
D gene: .
CDR3 protein: CASSRRFTDTQYF
CDR3 DNA: TGTGCCAGCAGCCGACGTTTCACAGATACGCAGTATTTT

CDR3 length: 13
J gene: TRBJ1-3
V gene: TRBV27
clone size: .
D gene: .
CDR3 protein: CASSFTSGNTIYF
CDR3 DNA: TGTGCCAGCAGTTTCACCTCTGGAAACACCATATATTTT

CDR3 length: 14
J gene: TRBJ1-4
V gene: TRBV7-2
clone size: .
D gene: .
CDR3 protein: CASSSIGSGEKLFF
CDR3 DNA: TGTGCCAGCAGCTCCATCGGCAGCGGGGAAAAACTGTTTTTT

CDR3 length: 16
J gene: TRBJ1-2
V gene: TRBV5-5
clone size: .
D gene: TRBD1
CDR3 protein: CASSLDPIDRVGGYTF
CDR3 DNA: TGTGCCAGCAGCTTGGACCCTATTGACAGGGTTGGTGGCTACACCTTC

CDR3 length: 16
J gene: TRBJ2-2
V gene: TRBV9
clone size: .
D gene: TRBD2
CDR3 protein: CASSVTRGGATGELFF
CDR3 DNA: TGTGCCAGCAGCGTTACTCGCGGGGGGGCCACCGGGGAGCTGTTTTTT

CDR3 length: 18
J gene: TRBJ2-1
V gene: TRBV14
clone size: .
D gene: .
CDR3 protein: CASSQDLYGESSYNEQFF
CDR3 DNA: TGTGCCAGCAGCCAAGATCTTTATGGGGAGTCCTCCTACAATGAGCAGTTCTTC

CDR3 length: 16
J gene: TRBJ2-7
V gene: TRBV28
clone size: .
D gene: .
CDR3 protein: CASTLSKAGGHGEQYF
CDR3 DNA: TGTGCCAGCACCCTATCAAAGGCAGGGGGGCACGGGGAGCAGTACTTC

CDR3 length: 13
J gene: TRBJ1-3
V gene: TRBV29-1
clone size: once
D gene: .
CDR3 protein: CSVVIDSGNTIYF
CDR3 DNA: TGCAGCGTTGTAATAGACTCTGGAAACACCATATATTTT

CDR3 length: 13
J gene: TRBJ1-3
V gene: TRBV11-3
clone size: .
D gene: .
CDR3 protein: CASSLNPGTTIYF
CDR3 DNA: TGTGCCAGCAGCTTAAATCCAGGAACGACCATATATTTT

CDR3 length: 15
J gene: TRBJ2-7
V gene: TRBV5-6
clone size: .
D gene: TRBD2
CDR3 protein: CASSPGGLPRGEAYF
CDR3 DNA: TGTGCCAGCAGCCCGGGGGGGTTGCCCCGCGGGGAGGCGTACTTC

CDR3 length: 13
J gene: TRBJ2-7
V gene: TRBV5-4
clone size: .
D gene: TRBD1
CDR3 protein: CAPGSRDRNEQYF
CDR3 DNA: TGTGCCCCCGGAAGCCGGGACAGAAACGAGCAGTACTTC

CDR3 length: 16
J gene: TRBJ2-1
V gene: TRBV5-4
clone size: .
D gene: TRBD1
CDR3 protein: CASSSGRDRGYNEQFF
CDR3 DNA: TGTGCCAGCAGCTCGGGGAGGGACAGGGGGTACAATGAGCAGTTCTTC

CDR3 length: 15
J gene: TRBJ2-2
V gene: TRBV5-4
clone size: .
D gene: .
CDR3 protein: CASSLAQKNTGELFF
CDR3 DNA: TGTGCCAGCAGCTTGGCTCAGAAGAACACCGGGGAGCTGTTTTTT

CDR3 length: 14
J gene: TRBJ1-2
V gene: TRBV3-1/TRBV3-2
clone size: .
D gene: .
CDR3 protein: CASSQGVPREGYTF
CDR3 DNA: TGTGCCAGCAGCCAAGGGGTACCCAGGGAGGGCTACACCTTC